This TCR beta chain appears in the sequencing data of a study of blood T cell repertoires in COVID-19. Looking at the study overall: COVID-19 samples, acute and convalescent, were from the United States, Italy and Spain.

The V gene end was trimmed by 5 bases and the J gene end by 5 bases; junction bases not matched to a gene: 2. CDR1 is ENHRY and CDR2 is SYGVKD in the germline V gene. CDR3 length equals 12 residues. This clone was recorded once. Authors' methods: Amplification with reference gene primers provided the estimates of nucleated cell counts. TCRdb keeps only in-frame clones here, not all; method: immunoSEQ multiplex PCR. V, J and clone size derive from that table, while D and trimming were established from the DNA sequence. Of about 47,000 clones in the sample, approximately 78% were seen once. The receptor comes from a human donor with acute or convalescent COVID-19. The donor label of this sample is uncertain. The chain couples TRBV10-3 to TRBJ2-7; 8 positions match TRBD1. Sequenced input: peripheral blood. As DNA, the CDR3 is TGTGCCATCAGTACCAGGGGGCACGAGCAGTACTTC. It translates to CAISTRGHEQYF.